The 28 T cell receptor beta chains in this list originate from one sample, sequenced in a study of regulatory T cells in long-lasting Graves disease. Time point described: newly diagnosed GD, antithyroid drugs for less than 3 months. From PBMCs, RNA was extracted and then used to make the TCR library. TCR beta libraries were built with iRepertoire HTBI primers and Arm-PCR of CDR3 regions. A single record per CDR3 protein comes from TCRdb applying MiXCR to the multiplex PCR reads. The table lists approximately 350,000 distinct CDR3 sequences, about 11% of them singletons. This same sample was also taken into another study, of T cells in Graves' hyperthyroidism and ophthalmopathy.

The starting material was peripheral blood mononuclear cells (PBMCs), obtained at new diagnosis, from a patient treated with antithyroid drugs. The receptors come from a woman under 30 with Graves disease.

This clonotype was recorded many times. At one end the junction does not follow the germline gene, possibly because of a read error. This sequence joins TRBV13 and TRBJ1-1, with D perhaps TRBD1 (6 bases). Germline CDR1 reads PRHDT; CDR2 reads FYEKMQ (reference sequence). The CDR3 length is 14 residues. The CDR3 coding sequence is TGTGCCAGCAGCGTAGGGGGGCGGAACACTGAAGCTTTCTTT. This sequence encodes CASSVGGRNTEAFF.

The V call is TRBV20-1, the J call TRBJ1-1, with no clear D. V was cut by 3 bases and J by 6 bases, with 20 bases left in between. The CDR3 length is 15 residues. CDR1 and CDR2 (germline): DFQATT, SNEGSKA (reference sequence). The CDR3 reads CSASFPGKGSSEAFF. CDR3 coding DNA: TGCAGTGCTAGTTTTCCAGGTAAAGGTTCATCTGAAGCTTTCTTT.

The V gene is TRBV2, the J gene TRBJ2-3; D possibly corresponds to TRBD1 (6 bases). The germline V gene has CDR1 SNHLY and CDR2 FYNNEI. The ends were cut back, 1 base at V and 1 base at J, with 6 bases in the middle. The CDR3 contains 14 residues. The CDR3 is CASSEDRGTDTQYF. CDR3 nucleotides: TGTGCCAGCAGTGAAGACAGGGGCACAGATACGCAGTATTTT.

Concerning this clonotype: A much larger clone is a single base away; this may be a read error. The conserved closing phenylalanine or tryptophan is absent in this CDR3, likely reflecting a read error. The rearrangement links TRBV27 to TRBJ1-6, with unresolved D. Germline V gene lookup returns CDR1 MNHEY and CDR2 SMNVEV (reference sequence). V was trimmed by 4 bases and J by 0 bases, leaving 10 bases between them. The CDR3 sequence is 16 residues long. CDR3: CASSSMWNSYNSPLHS. The CDR3 nucleotides read TGTGCCAGCAGTTCGATGTGGAACTCCTATAATTCACCCCTCCACTCT.

This clonotype was counted only a few times. The J gene is TRBJ2-7, the V gene TRBV6-2 or TRBV6-3; D is possibly TRBD2 (6 bases). V lost 4 bases and J 0 bases, leaving 13 bases between the germline ends. The V gene's germline CDR1 is MNHEY and CDR2 SVGEGT. The CDR3 runs 15 residues. The CDR3 protein is CASSFAGTSSYEQYV. The CDR3 DNA sequence: TGTGCCAGCAGTTTCGCGGGGACGAGCTCCTACGAGCAGTACGTC.

This clonotype appeared many times. The V and J genes are TRBV4-3 and TRBJ2-2; no reliable D call. This CDR3 is 17 amino acids long. Per germline, CDR1 LGHNA and CDR2 YSLEER. Trimming stripped 1 base from V and 1 base from J, with 13 bases between. CDR3 region: CASSQGQNTRNTGELFF. The CDR3 DNA follows: TGCGCCAGCAGCCAAGGTCAGAATACACGGAACACCGGGGAGCTGTTTTTT.

Ten or more counts support this clonotype. The chain joins TRBV7-2 to TRBJ1-2; TRBD1 agrees at 9 bases. CDR3 length: 15 amino acids. The J segment lost 6 bases and the V segment lost 5 bases, leaving 10 bases of the junction unmatched. Germline values: CDR1 SGHTA, CDR2 FQGNSA. The CDR3 here is CASSPRTGVIDGYTF. As DNA, the CDR3 is TGTGCCAGCAGCCCAAGGACAGGGGTCATCGATGGCTACACCTTC.

This clonotype was seen only once. Mismatch with germline at one junction end may stem from a read error. DNA of the CDR3: TGTGCCAGCAGCCAAGATCAGGGAGGAGTGATTTTT. Amino acids: CASSQDQGGVIF. The genes are TRBV14 and TRBJ1-4; possibly TRBD1 for D (5 bases). This CDR3 has 12 residues. CDR1 SGHDN and CDR2 FVKESK come from the germline V gene.

The chain uses TRBV28 and TRBJ2-7; either TRBD1 or TRBD2 may fit D (5 bases each). V lost 3 bases and J 7 bases, leaving 16 bases between the germline ends. Germline V gene data show CDR1 as MDHEN and CDR2 as SYDVKM. The CDR3 extends over 14 amino acids. The CDR3 DNA reads TGTGCCAGCAGTTTGTGGGACCAAGCGCAGGAGCAGTACTTC. Protein: CASSLWDQAQEQYF. The full variable domain, in which reference TRBV28 and TRBJ2-7 provide the parts outside the CDR3, is DVKVTQSSRYLVKRTGEKVFLECVQDMDHENMFWYRQDPGLGLRLIYFSYDVKMKEKGDIPEGYSVSREKKERFSLILESASTNQTSMYLCASSLWDQAQEQYFGPGTRLTVT.

The rearrangement uses TRBV20-1 and TRBJ2-7; TRBD1 matches at 7 bases. Germline V gene lookup returns CDR1 DFQATT and CDR2 SNEGSKA (reference sequence). The CDR3 extends over 13 amino acids. J lost 3 bases, V lost 0 bases, and 2 bases had no gene match. The CDR3 protein is CSARDRGNYEQYF. In nucleotides, the CDR3 is TGCAGTGCTAGAGACAGGGGGAACTACGAGCAGTACTTC.

The sample holds many counts of this clonotype. This chain joins TRBV27 and TRBJ1-1; no clear D. The germline V and J ends were trimmed by 3 bases and 1 base, with 6 bases remaining between them. Germline CDR1 reads MNHEY; CDR2 reads SMNVEV (reference sequence). The CDR3 loop spans 13 amino acids. The CDR3 spells CASSFSQNTEAFF. Here the CDR3 DNA reads TGTGCCAGCAGTTTCTCCCAGAACACTGAAGCTTTCTTT.

This clonotype was recorded at least ten times. The genes are TRBV6-1 and TRBJ1-3; D is perhaps TRBD1 (5 bases). The CDR3 length is 14 residues. V was pared by 5 bases and J by 1 base, with 9 bases between. CDR1 is MNHNS, CDR2 SASEGT, per germline. The CDR3: CASSPGWSGNTIYF. The CDR3, as DNA: TGTGCCAGCAGTCCAGGGTGGTCTGGAAACACCATATATTTT.

This clonotype was detected only a few times. This chain links TRBV19 with TRBJ1-2; D remains unclear. The length of the CDR3 is 16 residues. Per the germline V gene, CDR1 is LNHDA and CDR2 is SQIVND (reference sequence). The V end lost 7 bases, the J end lost 1 base, and 19 bases lay between the germline ends. The CDR3 sequence: CASTGRAGTNNYGYTF. The DNA for the CDR3 is TGTGCCAGTACCGGTCGAGCGGGCACTAATAACTATGGCTACACCTTC.

This clonotype was detected only a few times. This chain joins TRBV12-3 or TRBV12-4 and TRBJ1-5; D perhaps matches TRBD1 (6 bases). Trimming pared 7 bases from V and 7 bases from J, leaving 20 bases between. The CDR3 consists of 15 residues. The CDR3 loop is CASTLKTGWGQPQHF. The CDR3 DNA reads TGTGCCAGCACCCTTAAAACAGGGTGGGGGCAGCCCCAGCATTTT.

This clonotype was detected a few times. The chain joins TRBV7-9 to TRBJ2-3; D call uncertain. Trimming pared 1 base from V and 0 bases from J, leaving 8 bases between. CDR3 length equals 15 residues. Germline CDR1 is SEHNR and CDR2 is FQNEAQ (reference sequence). The CDR3 spells CASSLGSTSTDTQYF. The CDR3 DNA follows: TGTGCCAGCAGCTTAGGCAGTACTAGCACAGATACGCAGTATTTT.

This clonotype was seen repeatedly, ten times or more. V is TRBV12-3 or TRBV12-4 and J is TRBJ1-3; D uncertain. The CDR3 length is 15 residues. Trimming took off 3 bases at V and 0 bases at J, with 9 bases between the two ends. The DNA of the CDR3 is TGTGCCAGCAGTTTGTTGGCAGGCTCTGGAAACACCATATATTTT. Protein product: CASSLLAGSGNTIYF.

The gene calls are TRBV19 and TRBJ2-1; possibly TRBD2 for D (5 bases). Germline V gives CDR1 LNHDA, CDR2 SQIVND (reference sequence). This CDR3 is built from 15 residues. The V end lost 0 bases, the J end lost 6 bases, and 12 bases lay between the germline ends. The CDR3 here is CASSIEDLRANEQFF. The DNA of the CDR3 is TGTGCCAGTAGTATAGAGGACTTAAGGGCCAATGAGCAGTTCTTC.

The V and J genes are TRBV28 and TRBJ2-1; 15 bases line up with TRBD2. Germline V lookup: CDR1 MDHEN, CDR2 SYDVKM. V was clipped by 10 bases and J by 4 bases; unmatched bases: 14. CDR3 length: 18 residues. This chain's CDR3 is CATRGGTSGGPCYNEQFF. Here the CDR3 DNA reads TGTGCCACCCGTGGGGGGACTAGCGGGGGGCCCTGTTACAATGAGCAGTTCTTC. Supplemented by reference TRBV28 and TRBJ2-1, the full variable domain reads DVKVTQSSRYLVKRTGEKVFLECVQDMDHENMFWYRQDPGLGLRLIYFSYDVKMKEKGDIPEGYSVSREKKERFSLILESASTNQTSMYLCATRGGTSGGPCYNEQFFGPGTRLTVL.

This clonotype appeared many times. The chain links TRBV5-1 to TRBJ2-3; D is uncertain. The V end lost 1 base, the J end lost 1 base, and 10 bases lay between the germline ends. This CDR3 has 15 residues. Germline values: CDR1 SGHRS, CDR2 YFSETQ. CDR3 residues: CASSLIQGGTDTQYF. For the CDR3, the DNA is TGCGCCAGCAGCTTGATTCAAGGAGGCACAGATACGCAGTATTTT. Filled out from reference TRBV5-1 and TRBJ2-3, the complete variable domain reads KAGVTQTPRYLIKTRGQQVTLSCSPISGHRSVSWYQQTPGQGLQFLFEYFSETQRNKGNFPGRFSGRQFSNSRSEMNVSTLELGDSALYLCASSLIQGGTDTQYFGPGTRLTVL.

This clonotype came up a few times. The gene calls are TRBV24-1 and TRBJ2-1; 9 bases agree with TRBD1. Germline CDR1 reads KGHDR; CDR2 reads SFDVKD. The V segment lost 5 bases and the J segment 3 bases; nucleotides outside the gene matches: 4. The CDR3 has 15 residues. CDR3 nucleotides: TGTGCCACCAGTGCGGGACAGGGTCTCTACAATGAGCAGTTCTTC. It is translated as CATSAGQGLYNEQFF.

This clonotype has a count of ten or more. V is TRBV20-1 and J is TRBJ1-2; TRBD1 is a possible D gene (6 bases). The CDR3 covers 18 residues. V lost 6 bases and J 0 bases, leaving 26 bases between the germline ends. The germline V gene encodes CDR1 DFQATT and CDR2 SNEGSKA (reference sequence). DNA of the CDR3: TGCAGTGCAACCCCCTGGACAGAATGGAGGTGGACTAACTATGGCTACACCTTC. Amino acids: CSATPWTEWRWTNYGYTF.

This clonotype was seen many times. CDR3 coding DNA: TGTGCCAGCAGCCAAGTCCGGGACAGGGGCCCAGGGCTGTTTTTT. Translated, it gives CASSQVRDRGPGLFF. V is TRBV14 and J is TRBJ2-2; the match to TRBD1 covers 10 bases. The CDR3 is made up of 15 amino acids. Germline V gene data show CDR1 as SGHDN and CDR2 as FVKESK. With 1 base clipped from V and 13 bases from J, the junction kept 9 bases outside the gene matches.

This chain connects TRBV14 to TRBJ2-3, with a weak D call TRBD1 (6 bases). V was clipped by 4 bases and J by 10 bases, with 15 bases between them. CDR1 is SGHDN, CDR2 FVKESK, per germline. There are 13 residues in the CDR3. This CDR3 reads CASSLNSGTPQYF. Written as DNA, the CDR3 is TGTGCCAGCAGCCTTAACTCCGGGACACCGCAGTATTTT. The entire variable domain, with the rest obtained from reference TRBV14 and TRBJ2-3, is as follows: EAGVTQFPSHSVIEKGQTVTLRCDPISGHDNLYWYRRVMGKEIKFLLHFVKESKQDESGMPNNRFLAERTGGTYSTLKVQPAELEDSGVYFCASSLNSGTPQYFGPGTRLTVL.

This clonotype was seen many times. The chain couples TRBV6-1 to TRBJ2-1; TRBD2 might be the D (6 bases). Between the trimmed V and J ends, which lost 6 bases and 2 bases, there was a span of 20 bases. The CDR3 is made up of 17 amino acids. CDR1 and CDR2 (germline): MNHNS, SASEGT. CDR3 in amino acids: CASRPTSFRYPYNEQFF. The CDR3 DNA follows: TGTGCCAGCAGACCCACTAGCTTCCGTTACCCCTACAATGAGCAGTTCTTC.

Ten or more counts support this clonotype. The V and J genes are TRBV5-1 and TRBJ1-1; D is undetermined. The V gene lost 0 bases and the J gene lost 0 bases, with 9 bases spanning the gap. Germline CDR1 and CDR2: SGHRS and YFSETQ. CDR3 length equals 15 residues. The CDR3 nucleotides read TGCGCCAGCAGCTTGGCCACCGGGGTGAACACTGAAGCTTTCTTT. It codes for CASSLATGVNTEAFF.

In this sample, this clonotype turned up many times. The CDR3 nucleotides read TGTGCCACCAGCAGCGGCCCCGGAGACGAGCAGTACGTC. Translation: CATSSGPGDEQYV. V is TRBV15 and J is TRBJ2-7, with D uncertain. Deletions cut 3 bases from V and 5 bases from J, with 11 bases between. The CDR3 loop spans 13 amino acids. Per germline, CDR1 LNHNV and CDR2 YYDKDF (reference sequence).

This clonotype was recorded at least ten times. The chain is built from TRBV7-8 and TRBJ1-5; TRBD1 might be the D (5 bases). Trimming cost V 1 base and J 2 bases, with 18 bases left between them. CDR3 length equals 18 residues. Germline-derived CDR1 and CDR2 are SGHVS and FQNEAQ. The CDR3 protein is CASSLEVTRGRGNQPQHF. CDR3 nucleotide sequence: TGTGCCAGCAGCTTAGAGGTCACGCGGGGCCGGGGCAATCAGCCCCAGCATTTT.

This chain links TRBV10-3 with TRBJ1-1; 8 bases are a match to TRBD1. Trimming at V came to 2 bases and at J to 7 bases, leaving 3 bases not matched to a gene. The germline V gene encodes CDR1 ENHRY and CDR2 SYGVKD. The CDR3 is 13 amino acids. CDR3 coding DNA: TGTGCCATCAGTGAGAAACAGGGGGATGAAGCTTTCTTT. Protein: CAISEKQGDEAFF.